The source of this T cell receptor beta chain is a study of cytomegalovirus exposure and HLA in healthy donors. The V gene end was trimmed by 0 bases and the J gene end by 6 bases; junction bases not matched to a gene: 10. This CDR3 has 18 amino acids. Germline CDR1 and CDR2: SEHNR and FQNEAQ (reference sequence). The primer mix had 60 Vbeta and 13 Jbeta primers. The method was immunoSEQ multiplex PCR; TCRdb's version includes in-frame clones alone and lacks a portion of them. The sample has around 180,000 clones; approximately 85% are singletons. This chain joins TRBV7-9 and TRBJ2-2, with TRBD2 identical over 10 bases. The sequence derives from a man aged 18-30 years in good health and CMV-seronegative. Sample: PBMCs. The CDR3 region is CASSLASGAGGPPGELFF. In DNA form, the CDR3 reads TGTGCCAGCAGCTTAGCGAGTGGAGCGGGAGGGCCCCCCGGGGAGCTGTTTTTT.